A single TCR beta chain is shown here with its context. Original analysis: Nucleated cell number was recorded as an estimate derived from reference gene primer amplification. TCRdb's table, derived via immunoSEQ multiplex PCR, lists solely in-frame clones and lacks some. V and J calls and clone size are as listed in that table; D and trimming were resolved from the DNA. The sample yields over 200,000 clones, roughly four fifths seen once. Trimming shortened V by 4 bases and J by 6 bases, and 13 bases separated the two germline ends. This CDR3 has 15 residues. Germline CDR1 is MGHDK and CDR2 is SYGVNS. The data were taken from a study of blood T cell repertoires in COVID-19. Study information: Spain, Italy and the United States supplied samples that represented acute and convalescent COVID-19. T cells, B-cell-depleted T cells, or PBMCs provided the cDNA or gDNA that served as material.

Seattle's cohort entered during active infection and was followed longitudinally. This clonotype originated in a woman of 80 years or more with COVID-19, enrolled during active disease. The chain couples TRBV25-1 to TRBJ1-6; a weak D match, TRBD1 (5 bases). Sequencing was carried out using peripheral blood. CDR3 loop: CASSATQGGNSPLHF. The CDR3 DNA follows: TGTGCCAGCAGTGCGACGCAGGGAGGTAATTCACCCCTCCACTTT.